This TCR beta chain was sequenced in a study of shared clonotypes between healthy human individuals. The authors loaded around 200 ng DNA, roughly 33,000 T cell genomes, into sorted-subset replicate PCRs. Clones were sequenced by immunoSEQ multiplex PCR, and TCRdb holds only the in-frame ones, with some missing. This sample has 190,000 or so clones, with 65% to 70% found just once. This clone has just one count. The antigen is undetermined. Study conclusions and caveats: Naive subsets, compared against memory subsets, generally had larger estimated richness values.

Splitting of CD4+ cells produced CD45RA+ naive and CD45RA-negative memory subsets. Sequencing used memory CD4+ T cells sorted from blood. Subset noted: CD45RA-negative fraction. The receptor was isolated from a man under 40 in good health.

The CDR3 DNA is TGTGCCAGCAGCTATCTGGGGACTAGCGACCACAATGAGCAGTTCTTC. This gives the protein CASSYLGTSDHNEQFF. V and J are TRBV7-9 and TRBJ2-1; 10 nucleotides match TRBD2. Unmatched junction bases numbered 8, after V lost 4 bases and J lost 5 bases. The V gene's germline CDR1 is SEHNR and CDR2 FQNEAQ (reference sequence). This CDR3 has 16 amino acids.